The present T cell receptor (beta chain) was sequenced within a study of T cells in Graves' hyperthyroidism and ophthalmopathy. From germline, CDR1 is SGHRS and CDR2 YFSETQ. The CDR3 is 15 amino acids. From RNA transcripts, TCR beta CDR3 regions were amplified. HTBI primers drove first-round RT-PCR of the TCR CDR3. TCRdb passed the multiplex PCR reads through MiXCR, listing each CDR3 protein once. The sample records around 570,000 distinct CDR3 sequences, less than 20% being singletons. Notes on the study in general: Ophthalmopathy was predicted by the model a median of about 6.7 months ahead of onset. Appearing also in blood were most of the thyroid clonotypes expanded above 0.001.

Patients affected by ophthalmopathy presented a Clinical Activity Score of at least 3, a NOSPECS grade of at least 4, and disease duration below 3 months. Thyroid ultrasound, orbital computed tomography, clinical symptoms, and serum thyroxine and TRAb underpinned diagnoses. This clonotype was observed a handful of times. Antigen: not known. Germline is not matched at one junction end, which may reflect a read error. The chain couples TRBV5-1 to TRBJ2-7; 8 nucleotides line up with TRBD2. Source material: blood. This receptor was obtained from a man aged 35 to 55 with Graves' ophthalmopathy. Here the CDR3 reads CASSLAAGGFYGQYF. Written as DNA, the CDR3 is TGCGCCAGCAGCTTGGCCGCGGGAGGCTTCTACGGGCAGTACTTC.